The TCR beta chain under discussion was sequenced for a study of blood T cell repertoires in COVID-19. At the level of the study: Samples of COVID-19 (acute and convalescent) were obtained from the United States, Italy and Spain. From T cells, B-cell-depleted T cells, or PBMCs came the material, which was cDNA or gDNA.

The CDR3 runs 16 residues. Deletions cut 6 bases from V and 3 bases from J, with 18 bases between. Germline V gene lookup returns CDR1 LNHDA and CDR2 SQIVND (reference sequence). Authors' processing steps: Estimation of nucleated cell counts was performed using reference gene primer amplification. TCRdb's copy holds only in-frame clones and misses some; the assay was immunoSEQ multiplex PCR. Clone size and V and J calls were adopted from that table, with D and trimming inferred from the DNA. The sample has 55,000 to 85,000 clones; 90% are singletons. The receptor was derived from a woman between 18 and 29 years old with acute or convalescent COVID-19. The V and J genes are TRBV19 and TRBJ1-5, with no clear D. Specimen: peripheral blood. The CDR3 DNA reads as TGTGCCAGTAGCCTGACACCTACGGGGAACAATCAGCCCCAGCATTTT. Protein product: CASSLTPTGNNQPQHF.